The 8 T cell receptor beta chains below come from one sample, sequenced in a study of blood T cell repertoires in COVID-19. Repertoires were generated with immunoSEQ multiplex PCR, while TCRdb's copy carries only in-frame clones and drops some. Here the sample spans approximately 150,000 clones, 65% to 85% being singletons. Source material: PBMCs or T cells enriched from blood (not recorded which). These receptors were taken from a man aged 40-49 years who had recovered from COVID-19.

This chain joins TRBV7-3 and TRBJ2-1; TRBD2 might be the D (5 bases). The CDR3 has 13 amino acids. V was pared by 0 bases and J by 5 bases, with 5 bases between. Germline V gene sequence: CDR1 SGHTA, CDR2 FQGTGA. The CDR3 sequence: CASSLTGNNEQFF. Written as DNA, the CDR3 is TGTGCCAGCAGCTTAACCGGGAACAATGAGCAGTTCTTC.

This chain joins TRBV15 and TRBJ1-1; maybe TRBD1 (5 bases). The germline gives CDR1 LNHNV, CDR2 YYDKDF (reference sequence). The CDR3 is 14 amino acids. Trimming removed 3 bases from V and 5 bases from J, with 13 bases in between. This CDR3 is CATSRKGLGTEAFF. In nucleotides, the CDR3 is TGTGCCACCAGCAGGAAGGGGCTAGGGACTGAAGCTTTCTTT.

Turning to this clone: The junction and the germline gene differ at one end; a read error may be behind it. The V call is TRBV6-5, the J call TRBJ1-2; TRBD1 aligns across 8 bases. The CDR3 covers 14 residues. Germline CDR1 is MNHEY and CDR2 is SVGAGI. The CDR3 region has the DNA TGTGCCAGCAGTTACTCCTATGGGTCACAGGGGGTCGCCTTC. Amino acids: CASSYSYGSQGVAF.

The chain has TRBV19 and TRBJ2-5, with TRBD2 matching 8 bases. The CDR3 runs to 15 residues. Germline CDR1 is LNHDA and CDR2 is SQIVND (reference sequence). Trimming cost V 6 bases and J 0 bases; bases outside gene matches: 6. The CDR3 nucleotides are TGTGCCAGTAGACTGACTAGCGTACACCAAGAGACCCAGTACTTC. Translation: CASRLTSVHQETQYF.

The V gene is TRBV12-5, the J gene TRBJ1-5; the D gene is possibly TRBD1 (6 bases). V was trimmed by 0 bases and J by 7 bases, leaving 16 bases between them. Germline V gives CDR1 LGHNT, CDR2 FRNRAP. CDR3 length equals 16 residues. The CDR3 sequence is CASGLVLAGDNQPQHF. CDR3 sequence (DNA): TGTGCTAGTGGTTTGGTCCTTGCAGGGGACAACCAGCCCCAGCATTTT.

The V call is TRBV12-5, the J call TRBJ1-2; 8 bases are shared with TRBD1. Germline assignment: CDR1 LGHNT and CDR2 FRNRAP. With V trimmed by 6 bases and J by 5 bases, 11 bases remained unmatched. The CDR3 consists of 15 residues. The CDR3 bases are TGTGCTAGTGGCCTGGACAGGGTAAGAAGGTATGGCTACACCTTC. Translated, it gives CASGLDRVRRYGYTF. Full variable domain (remainder filled in from reference TRBV12-5 and TRBJ1-2): DARVTQTPRHKVTEMGQEVTMRCQPILGHNTVFWYRQTMMQGLELLAYFRNRAPLDDSGMPKDRFSAEMPDATLATLKIQPSEPRDSAVYFCASGLDRVRRYGYTFGSGTRLTVV.

The CDR3 spells CSTETGLGFGYGYTF. The DNA for the CDR3 is TGCAGCACCGAGACAGGGTTGGGGTTCGGCTATGGCTACACCTTC. V usage is TRBV29-1 and J usage is TRBJ1-2, with 7 bases lining up with TRBD1. The V gene's germline CDR1 is SQVTM and CDR2 ANQGSEA. The CDR3 totals 15 residues. With 8 bases clipped from V and 4 bases from J, the junction kept 16 bases outside the gene matches.

V is TRBV21-1 and J is TRBJ2-4; the table's D call TRBD1 went unverified against the DNA. TRBV21-1 is a listed pseudogene. The CDR3 runs to 18 residues. The CDR3 is CASSKAAGGTLAKNIQYF. CDR3 sequence (DNA): TGTGCCAGCAGCAAAGCGGCAGGGGGTACACTAGCCAAAAACATTCAGTACTTC.